Listed below are T cell receptor beta chains from one sample, sequenced in a study of blood T cell repertoires in COVID-19. Sequencing was performed with immunoSEQ multiplex PCR; in TCRdb, only in-frame clones are kept and a portion is missing. The table records around 260,000 clones, about 88% of them present only once. The source material was peripheral blood. These TCRs come from a young man with active or convalescent COVID-19. The CDR3 runs from the conserved cysteine through the conserved F or W. D genes are given only for firm matches. Size values are once, few and many counts, or a class for expanded clones, and some rows have none.

J	V	size	D	CDR3	DNA
TRBJ2-5	TRBV5-1	NA	TRBD2	CASSFPGLEAETQYF	TGCGCCAGCAGCTTCCCCGGACTAGAGGCGGAGACCCAGTACTTC
TRBJ2-6	TRBV19	NA	NA	CASRSDSSGANVLTF	TGTGCCAGTAGGTCGGACAGCTCTGGGGCCAACGTCCTGACTTTC
TRBJ2-7	TRBV3-1/TRBV3-2	once	NA	CASSHGLHNNPTDEQYF	TGTGCCAGCAGCCACGGACTACACAATAACCCTACAGACGAGCAGTACTTC
TRBJ1-5	TRBV6-5	NA	TRBD1	CASSSGTGVRQPQHF	TGTGCCAGCAGCTCCGGGACAGGGGTTCGTCAGCCCCAGCATTTT
TRBJ1-1	TRBV5-1	NA	TRBD1	CASSPGTGLMNTEAFF	TGCGCCAGCAGCCCGGGGACAGGGCTAATGAACACTGAAGCTTTCTTT
TRBJ2-5	TRBV5-6	NA	NA	CASSLTTLGAKTQYF	TGTGCCAGCAGCTTGACGACGCTGGGGGCAAAGACCCAGTACTTC
TRBJ1-1	TRBV5-4	NA	NA	CASSNRAYRNTEAFF	TGTGCCAGCAGCAACCGAGCTTATCGAAACACTGAAGCTTTCTTT
TRBJ1-2	TRBV9	NA	TRBD1	CASSMTGQTYGYTF	TGTGCCAGCAGCATGACGGGACAGACATATGGCTACACCTTC
TRBJ1-6	TRBV9	NA	TRBD1	CASSVDAGQGQVFGSPLHF	TGTGCCAGCAGCGTTGACGCGGGACAGGGTCAAGTTTTTGGTTCACCCCTCCACTTT
TRBJ1-1	TRBV29-1	NA	NA	CSVVGAVGTEAFF	TGCAGCGTTGTGGGAGCCGTGGGCACTGAAGCTTTCTTT
TRBJ1-3	TRBV12-3/TRBV12-4	once	NA	CASSFGSGNTIYF	TGTGCCAGCAGTTTCGGCTCTGGAAACACCATATATTTT
TRBJ1-1	TRBV6-5	NA	TRBD1	CASRRQGPSTEAFF	TGTGCCAGCAGACGACAGGGGCCCTCCACTGAAGCTTTCTTT
TRBJ1-1	TRBV9	NA	NA	CASTKDQGLNTEAFF	TGTGCCAGCACCAAAGATCAGGGGTTGAACACTGAAGCTTTCTTT
TRBJ2-7	TRBV19	NA	TRBD2	CASGVRGDPYEQYF	TGTGCCAGTGGAGTCCGGGGGGATCCCTACGAGCAGTACTTC
TRBJ2-1	TRBV11-2	NA	NA	CASSLGRHNEQFF	TGTGCCAGCAGCCTGGGCCGGCACAATGAGCAGTTCTTC
TRBJ1-1	TRBV10-2	NA	NA	CASSRGISEAFF	TGCGCCAGCAGTAGGGGAATCTCGGAAGCTTTCTTT
TRBJ1-1	TRBV4-3	NA	NA	CASSPGLLFDESGTEAFF	TGCGCCAGCAGCCCAGGGCTTCTGTTTGATGAGAGTGGCACTGAAGCTTTCTTT
TRBJ1-6	TRBV10-3	NA	NA	CAISGRAGNSPLHF	TGTGCCATCAGTGGGAGGGCAGGTAATTCACCCCTCCACTTT
TRBJ2-3	TRBV6-5	few	NA	CATRQSTDTQYF	TGTGCCACCCGCCAGTCCACAGATACGCAGTATTTT
TRBJ1-2	TRBV2	NA	TRBD1	CASSERWQGAYGYTF	TGTGCCAGCAGTGAAAGGTGGCAGGGGGCGTATGGCTACACCTTC
TRBJ2-7	TRBV7-8	NA	NA	CASSLKSGTYEQYF	TGTGCCAGCAGCTTGAAGTCGGGGACCTACGAGCAGTACTTC
TRBJ2-2	TRBV7-2	NA	NA	CASSFQQGTGELFF	TGTGCCAGCAGCTTCCAACAGGGAACCGGGGAGCTGTTTTTT
TRBJ1-2	TRBV18	NA	NA	CASSPPADTGFYGYTF	TGTGCCAGCTCACCACCTGCTGACACAGGGTTCTATGGCTACACCTTC
TRBJ2-1	TRBV3-1/TRBV3-2	NA	TRBD2	CASSQNLAGAYNEQFF	TGTGCCAGCAGCCAAAACTTAGCGGGGGCGTACAATGAGCAGTTCTTC
TRBJ1-5	TRBV6-1	NA	NA	CASSDGPNQPQHF	TGTGCCAGCAGTGATGGGCCAAATCAGCCCCAGCATTTT
TRBJ1-6	TRBV7-6	NA	TRBD1	CASSLDEGAWSPLHF	TGTGCCAGCAGCTTAGACGAGGGGGCATGGTCACCCCTCCACTTT
TRBJ2-2	TRBV7-9	NA	TRBD2	CASSGGGHSGELFF	TGTGCCAGCAGCGGCGGGGGGCATTCCGGGGAGCTGTTTTTT
TRBJ2-2	TRBV9	once	TRBD1	CASSEPTGSNTGELFF	TGTGCCAGCAGCGAACCGACAGGGAGCAACACCGGGGAGCTGTTTTTT
TRBJ2-7	TRBV2	NA	TRBD2	CASSEELAGSYEQYF	TGTGCCAGCAGTGAAGAACTAGCGGGGTCCTACGAGCAGTACTTC
TRBJ1-2	TRBV6-5	NA	TRBD1	CASRSQGASYGYTF	TGTGCCAGCAGATCCCAGGGGGCGAGCTATGGCTACACCTTC
TRBJ2-7	TRBV6-5	NA	NA	CASSPTAYEQYF	TGTGCCAGCAGTCCTACCGCCTACGAGCAGTACTTC
TRBJ1-2	TRBV14	few	TRBD1	CASSQYQQGGRMNGYTF	TGTGCCAGCAGCCAATATCAACAGGGGGGCCGAATGAATGGCTACACCTTC
TRBJ1-4	TRBV9	NA	NA	CASPQGREKLFF	TGTGCCAGCCCACAGGGTAGGGAAAAACTGTTTTTT
TRBJ1-3	TRBV2	NA	NA	CASKGISSGNTIYF	TGTGCCAGCAAGGGGATCAGCTCTGGAAACACCATATATTTT
TRBJ2-7	TRBV2	once	NA	CASNTLYEQYF	TGTGCCAGCAACACGCTCTACGAGCAGTACTTC
TRBJ2-1	TRBV7-2	NA	NA	CASSLARGSYNEQFF	TGTGCCAGCAGCTTAGCGCGGGGCTCCTACAATGAGCAGTTCTTC
TRBJ1-5	TRBV15	once	NA	CATSTGILGNQPQHF	TGTGCCACCAGCACCGGGATCCTGGGCAATCAGCCCCAGCATTTT
TRBJ1-2	TRBV14	once	TRBD1	CASSQTGTGHGYTF	TGTGCCAGCAGCCAAACCGGGACAGGGCATGGCTACACCTTC
TRBJ1-2	TRBV6-5	NA	TRBD1	CASRTGENTWYGYTF	TGTGCCAGCAGGACAGGGGAGAATACCTGGTATGGCTACACCTTC
TRBJ2-7	TRBV10-3	NA	NA	CAISSRQDYEQYF	TGTGCCATCAGCAGCAGACAGGACTACGAGCAGTACTTC
TRBJ2-2	TRBV4-1	NA	NA	CASSHSGSGKIVGELFF	TGCGCCAGCAGCCATAGCGGTTCCGGGAAGATAGTCGGGGAGCTGTTTTTT